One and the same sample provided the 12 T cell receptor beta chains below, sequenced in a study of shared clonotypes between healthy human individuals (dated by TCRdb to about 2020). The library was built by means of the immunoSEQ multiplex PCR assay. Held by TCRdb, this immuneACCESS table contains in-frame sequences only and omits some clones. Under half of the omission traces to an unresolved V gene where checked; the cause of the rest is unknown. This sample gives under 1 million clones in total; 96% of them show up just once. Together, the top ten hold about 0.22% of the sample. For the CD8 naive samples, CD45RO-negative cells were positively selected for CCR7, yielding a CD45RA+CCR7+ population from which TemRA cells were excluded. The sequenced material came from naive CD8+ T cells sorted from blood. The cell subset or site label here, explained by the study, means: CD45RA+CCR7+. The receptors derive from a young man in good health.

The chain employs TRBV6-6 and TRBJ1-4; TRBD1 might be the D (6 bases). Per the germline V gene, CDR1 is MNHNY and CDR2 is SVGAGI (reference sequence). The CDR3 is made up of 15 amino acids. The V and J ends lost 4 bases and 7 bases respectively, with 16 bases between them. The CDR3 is CASSSFGGALEKLFF. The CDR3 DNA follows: TGTGCCAGCAGTTCTTTCGGGGGCGCGCTTGAAAAACTGTTTTTT.

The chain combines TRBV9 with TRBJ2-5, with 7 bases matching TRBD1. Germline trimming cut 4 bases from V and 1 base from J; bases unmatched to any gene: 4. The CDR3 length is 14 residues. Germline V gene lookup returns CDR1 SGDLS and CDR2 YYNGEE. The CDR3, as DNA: TGTGCCAGCAGCCCGTGGGACAGCCAAGAGACCCAGTACTTC. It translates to CASSPWDSQETQYF.

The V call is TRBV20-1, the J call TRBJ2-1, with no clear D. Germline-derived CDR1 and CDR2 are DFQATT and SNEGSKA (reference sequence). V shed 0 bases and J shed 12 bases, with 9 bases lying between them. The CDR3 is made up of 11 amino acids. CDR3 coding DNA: TGCAGTGCTAGAGATGGGGTTATGCAGTTCTTC. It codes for CSARDGVMQFF.

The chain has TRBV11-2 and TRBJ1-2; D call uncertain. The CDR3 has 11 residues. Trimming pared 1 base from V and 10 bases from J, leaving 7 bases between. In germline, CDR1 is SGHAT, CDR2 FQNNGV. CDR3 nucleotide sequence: TGTGCCAGCAGCTTAGGTGCAGACTACACCTTC. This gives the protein CASSLGADYTF.

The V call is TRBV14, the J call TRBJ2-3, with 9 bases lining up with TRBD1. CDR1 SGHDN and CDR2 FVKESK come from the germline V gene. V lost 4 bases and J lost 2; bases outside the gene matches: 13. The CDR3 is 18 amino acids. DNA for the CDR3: TGTGCCAGCAGCCTTTACCCTTACAGGGGGCCCCACACAGATACGCAGTATTTT. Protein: CASSLYPYRGPHTDTQYF.

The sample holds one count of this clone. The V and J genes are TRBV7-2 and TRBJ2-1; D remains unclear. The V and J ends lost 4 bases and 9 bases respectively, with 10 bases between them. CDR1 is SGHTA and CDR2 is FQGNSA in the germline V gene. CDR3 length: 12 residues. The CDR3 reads CASSSLGVEQFF. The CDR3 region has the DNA TGTGCCAGCAGCTCCCTTGGGGTTGAGCAGTTCTTC.

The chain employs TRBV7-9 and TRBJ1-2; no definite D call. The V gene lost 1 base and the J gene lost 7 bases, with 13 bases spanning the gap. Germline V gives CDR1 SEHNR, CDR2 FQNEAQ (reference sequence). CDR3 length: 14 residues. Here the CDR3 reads CASSLVSQQVGYTF. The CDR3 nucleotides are TGTGCCAGCAGCTTAGTATCCCAGCAGGTTGGCTACACCTTC. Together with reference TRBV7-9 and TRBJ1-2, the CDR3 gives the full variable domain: DTGVSQNPRHKITKRGQNVTFRCDPISEHNRLYWYRQTLGQGPEFLTYFQNEAQLEKSRLLSDRFSAERPKGSFSTLEIQRTEQGDSAMYLCASSLVSQQVGYTFGSGTRLTVV.

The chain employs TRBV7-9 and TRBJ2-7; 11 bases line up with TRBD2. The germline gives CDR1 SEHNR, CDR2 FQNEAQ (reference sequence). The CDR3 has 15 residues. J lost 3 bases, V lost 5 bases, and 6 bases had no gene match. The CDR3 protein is CASSTTSGRSYEQYF. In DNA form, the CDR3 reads TGTGCCAGCAGCACTACTAGCGGGAGAAGCTACGAGCAGTACTTC.

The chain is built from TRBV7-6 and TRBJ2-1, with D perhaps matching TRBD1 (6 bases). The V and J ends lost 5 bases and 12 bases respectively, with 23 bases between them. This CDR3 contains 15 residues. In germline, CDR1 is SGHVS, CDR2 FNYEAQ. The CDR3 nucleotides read TGTGCCAGCAGCCAAGATGTCGGGTTTCCACAGGGGCAGTTCTTC. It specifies CASSQDVGFPQGQFF. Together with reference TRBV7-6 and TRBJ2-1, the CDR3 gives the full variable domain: GAGVSQSPRYKVTKRGQDVALRCDPISGHVSLYWYRQALGQGPEFLTYFNYEAQQDKSGLPNDRFSAERPEGSISTLTIQRTEQRDSAMYRCASSQDVGFPQGQFFGPGTRLTVL.

The CDR3 spells CASSPFEKRTTDTQYF. The DNA of the CDR3 is TGTGCCAGCTCACCGTTCGAAAAGCGGACCACAGATACGCAGTATTTT. The V and J genes are TRBV18 and TRBJ2-3; weak D call: TRBD2 (5 bases). From germline, CDR1 is KGHSH and CDR2 LQKENI. The CDR3 runs 16 residues. The V gene lost 3 bases and the J gene lost 2 bases, with 15 bases spanning the gap.

CDR3 protein: CASSERSYSNQPQHF. CDR3 nucleotides: TGTGCCAGCAGTGAACGGAGTTATAGCAATCAGCCCCAGCATTTT. This chain uses TRBV6-1 with TRBJ1-5, with unresolved D. V dropped 2 bases and J dropped 0 bases, with 8 bases sitting between them. CDR3 size: 15 residues. The germline V gene has CDR1 MNHNS and CDR2 SASEGT.

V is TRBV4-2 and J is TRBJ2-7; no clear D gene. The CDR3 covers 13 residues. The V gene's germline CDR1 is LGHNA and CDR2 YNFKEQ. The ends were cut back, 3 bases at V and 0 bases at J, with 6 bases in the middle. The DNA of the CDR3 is TGTGCCAGCAGCCAGGGTACCTCCTACGAGCAGTACTTC. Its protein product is CASSQGTSYEQYF.